The T cell receptor beta chain under discussion was sequenced for a study of blood T cell repertoires in COVID-19. At the level of the study: Acute and convalescent COVID-19 specimens originated in the United States, Italy and Spain. Sample material is recorded as cDNA or gDNA derived from T cells, B-cell-depleted T cells, or PBMCs.

Original data processing: Quantification of nucleated cells was approximated via reference gene primer amplification. The method was immunoSEQ multiplex PCR; TCRdb's version includes in-frame clones alone and lacks a portion of them. V and J calls and clone size are copied from that table; D and trimming were computed from the DNA. The sample includes about 110,000 clones, about 85% of them seen just once. Germline CDR1 reads KGHDR; CDR2 reads SFDVKD. Trimming removed 4 bases at V and 6 bases at J, with 9 bases between. This CDR3 spans 13 amino acids. This receptor was identified in a man between 40 and 49 years old with acute or convalescent COVID-19. Sequencing was carried out using peripheral blood. This chain links TRBV24-1 with TRBJ1-5; D perhaps matches TRBD1 (5 bases). CDR3 nucleotide sequence: TGTGCCACCAGTGAAGGGGTGAGTCAGCCCCAGCATTTT. Translation: CATSEGVSQPQHF.